This T cell receptor beta chain was observed in a study of shared clonotypes between healthy human individuals (dated by TCRdb to 2020 to 2022). In terms of the full investigation: The cohort comprised a couple of women and three men aged 18 to 49 years. For each donor, three plates each were used for CD4 naive and CD4 memory, two plates were used for CD8 naive, and one plate was used for CD8 memory. To estimate repertoire size and how much clonotypes are shared between individuals, the study performed deep sequencing of blood TCR repertoires from a few healthy adults. To increase sequencing depth and limit assay-specific biases, different laboratories used diverse techniques to prepare libraries and sequence TCR repertoires. Leukapheresis yielded between about 0.85 and 9 billion PBMCs per donor. Here is what the overall study found, with its caveats: Higher generation probabilities were observed for clonotypes shared by all four sorted-subset donors than for non-shared clonotypes. Even with the large sequencing depth, rarefaction of the sorted-subset datasets indicated that sequencing was incomplete. Because the study included a small number of donors, the genetic and exposure-history diversity represented was limited. Sampling was restricted to blood, and TCR repertoires in tissue are likely to differ from TCR repertoires in blood. Larger estimated clonotype richness was generally found for naive subsets than for memory subsets. When a handful of donors were compared, the shared fraction of clonotypes was around 5% for naive CD4, 3.5% to 4% for naive CD8, roughly 2.5% for memory CD4, and roughly 0.4% for memory CD8. Pairwise subsampling indicated that sequencing depth was expected to affect the degree of clonotype sharing among donors.

The V and J ends are trimmed by 0 bases and 5 bases, leaving 5 bases between them. From the cysteine through the phenylalanine, the CDR3 covers 13 amino acids. Of the read, only the CDR3 DNA is kept; its 39 bases are in frame from base 1. Looking up the germline V gene (reference sequence) yields CDR1 WNHNN and CDR2 SYGVQD. TCR CDR3 regions were amplified from genomic DNA by multiplex PCR using the deep immunoSEQ assay. Extracted genomic DNA from each cell subset was spread evenly across all wells of several immunoSEQ 96-well plates, with each plate serving as a replicate. For sorted subsets, roughly 200 ng of genomic DNA, equivalent to some 30,000 T cell genomes, went into each replicate PCR. The purified libraries were quantified using a Qubit 3.0 fluorometer, sized with a Bioanalyzer 2100, and then quantified again using the KAPA Library Quantification kit. Every immunoSEQ 96-well plate was sequenced on a separate single-read 150-cycle Illumina NextSeq 550 flow cell. Under the source paper's analysis protocol: The immunoSEQ output contained only junctional sequences without quality scores, so filtering could not match that applied to full-length reads. Sequences were annotated with PyIR, a Python wrapper for IgBLAST v1.9, using IMGT germline references to assign V/J genes and CDR3. Any read was removed if the V/J assignment was weak (E-value above 1e-6), the CDR3 was missing, or the read contained stop codons, out-of-frame junctions, or ambiguous translated residues. V3J clonotypes were defined as sequences sharing an identical inferred V gene, J gene, and CDR3 amino acid sequence. Percentage overlap between repertoires was calculated by dividing the number of shared unique clonotypes by the size of the smaller repertoire. RTK rarefaction, the Chao1 estimator, and Recon v2.1 estimates of unobserved clonotypes were used to assess repertoire richness. Generation probabilities were computed with OLGA for all TCRbeta clonotypes obtained by the gDNA method from a few donors. TCRdb took this table from immuneACCESS and kept in-frame rearrangements with V and J called. Such tables lack part of the clones; where checked against another copy, unresolved V genes explain under half of the gap, and the rest is unexplained. V and J calls plus clone size are reproduced from that table; the DNA served to infer D and trimming. This sample gives approximately 2.1 million clones in total; about 92% of them show up just once. The biggest ten clones account for about 0.39% of the sample.

Notes on this clone: Its antigen is currently not known. No base quality information exists; no much larger clone differs at one position.

Healthy HIV-negative adults with no recently reported acute infections or vaccinations were included as donors. Every donor was a Caucasian adult living in Nashville, Tennessee, USA. Magnetic negative selection was used to enrich CD4+ T cells, after which naive cells were positively selected on CD45RA and the negative fraction became the memory subset. Blood was obtained by leukapheresis, after which PBMCs were separated by Ficoll-Histopaque density gradient centrifugation and cryopreserved in liquid nitrogen vapor phase. Analytical flow cytometry was used to check the purity and quantity of every magnetically sorted T cell population. Genomic DNA was isolated from each sorted fraction and quantified by UV absorbance on a Nanodrop 2000c.

This chain is built from TRBV10-1 and TRBJ2-1, with the D gene not clear enough to name. The specimen was naive CD4+ T cells from PBMCs. The label giving this sample's cell subset or site can be read as: CD45RA+ positively selected. The receptor's source is a man between 18 and 29 years old in good health. Some clones in this sample may be carry-over from other donors' samples. In nucleotides, the sequence is TGCGCCAGCAGTGAGTCGACGCACAATGAGCAGTTCTTC. This is translated as CASSESTHNEQFF.